This T cell receptor beta chain was captured by sequencing in a study of shared clonotypes between healthy human individuals. The germline V gene has CDR1 ENHRY and CDR2 SYGVKD. The CDR3 is 16 amino acids. Between the trimmed V and J ends, which lost 3 bases and 2 bases, there was a span of 17 bases. Deep-level assay runs were performed. Generated by immunoSEQ multiplex PCR, the TCRdb table keeps only in-frame clones and is missing some. The sample gives roughly 1,500,000 clones, just under 99% of which show up once; around 0.33% is in the top ten. The clonotype comes from a man aged 25-40 years in good health. The sample consisted of naive CD4+ T cells sorted from blood. Subset of the sample: CD45RA+ positively selected. This rearrangement joins TRBV10-3 to TRBJ2-7, with D possibly TRBD1 on 6 matching bases. The chain's CDR3 is CAISDEDRMATYEQYF. The CDR3 nucleotides read TGTGCCATCAGTGATGAAGACAGGATGGCTACCTACGAGCAGTACTTC.